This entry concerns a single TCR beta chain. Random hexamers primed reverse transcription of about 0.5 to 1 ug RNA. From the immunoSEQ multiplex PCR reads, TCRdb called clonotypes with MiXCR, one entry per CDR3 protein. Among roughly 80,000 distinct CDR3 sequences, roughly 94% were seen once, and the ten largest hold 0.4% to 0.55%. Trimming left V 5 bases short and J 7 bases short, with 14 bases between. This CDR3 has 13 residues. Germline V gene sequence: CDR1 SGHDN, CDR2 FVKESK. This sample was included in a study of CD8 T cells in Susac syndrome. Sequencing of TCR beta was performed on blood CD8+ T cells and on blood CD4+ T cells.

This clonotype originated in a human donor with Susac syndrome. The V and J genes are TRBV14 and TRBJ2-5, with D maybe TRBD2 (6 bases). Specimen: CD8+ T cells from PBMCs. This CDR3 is CASSISGGGTQYF. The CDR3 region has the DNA TGTGCCAGCAGCATCTCCGGGGGAGGGACCCAGTACTTC.